This T cell receptor (beta chain) was sequenced for a study of CD8+ T cells in alopecia areata. In each case, RNA was isolated and then reverse transcribed into cDNA as the sequencing template. Generated by immunoSEQ multiplex PCR, the TCRdb table keeps only in-frame clones and is missing some. The repertoire holds hundreds of thousands of clones, with roughly 57% as singletons. The ends lost 0 bases at V and 2 bases at J; junction bases unmatched: 8. Germline CDR1 SGHRS, CDR2 YFSETQ. CDR3 length: 18 amino acids. A note on this clone: Its antigen is unknown.

Broader study findings: Lesional scalp, especially alopecia totalis/universalis, showed higher clonality than normal scalp.

The receptor's source is a human donor with alopecia areata. This specimen consisted of CD4+ T cells sorted from blood, obtained at week 0. The V gene is TRBV5-1, the J gene TRBJ2-6; 7 nucleotides match TRBD2. For the CDR3, the DNA is TGCGCCAGCAGCTTGGCCAGCGGGGAGGGGCCTGGGGCCAACGTCCTGACTTTC. The encoded protein is CASSLASGEGPGANVLTF.